This T cell receptor beta chain was retrieved from a study of CD8 T cells in Susac syndrome. An input of roughly 0.5 to 1 ug of RNA was subjected to reverse transcription using random hexamers. Multiplex immunoSEQ PCR targeted 54 Vbeta and 13 Jbeta TCR beta segments. TCRdb redid the calling of the immunoSEQ multiplex PCR reads with MiXCR, one entry per CDR3 protein. The table lists approximately 270,000 distinct CDR3 sequences, roughly 95% of them singletons. V dropped 4 bases and J dropped 7 bases, with 17 bases sitting between them. The CDR3 covers 15 residues. Germline CDR1 reads SEHNR; CDR2 reads FQNEAQ (reference sequence). Peripheral blood CD8+ and CD4+ T cells were profiled by TCR beta sequencing. Included as multiple sclerosis controls were treatment-naive patients who had stable or active relapsing-remitting disease. TEMRA cells were FACS-enriched, and CD8+ and CD4+ T cells were isolated negatively.

The V gene is TRBV7-9, the J gene TRBJ2-1, with D hard to call. The origin of this receptor is a human donor with multiple sclerosis. Material: CD4+ T cells from PBMCs. The CDR3 here is CASSSTRRASNEQFF. The CDR3, as DNA: TGTGCCAGCAGCTCTACTCGCCGGGCCTCTAATGAGCAGTTCTTC.